These 12 T cell receptor beta chains share one sample of origin, sequenced in a study of response to subunit inactivated influenza vaccine. TCRdb re-called the RT-PCR reads through MiXCR, storing one row per CDR3 protein. The sample yields about 480,000 distinct CDR3 sequences, about an eighth seen once. The sample in question was PBMCs from blood, obtained 40 to 50 days after vaccination. The receptors stem from a man in his fifties who received an inactivated influenza vaccine.

V gene TRBV6-1 combines with J gene TRBJ2-1; possible D gene TRBD2, 7 bases. In germline, CDR1 is MNHNS, CDR2 SASEGT. V was pared by 3 bases and J by 5 bases, with 14 bases between. The CDR3 is 15 amino acids. DNA for the CDR3: TGTGCCAGCAGTGACCCGGGGGGCAGGCACAATGAGCAGTTCTTC. Amino acids: CASSDPGGRHNEQFF.

Only a few counts were recorded for this clonotype. The V gene is TRBV5-1, the J gene TRBJ2-3; unclear D gene. Germline V gives CDR1 SGHRS, CDR2 YFSETQ. This CDR3 contains 15 residues. V was shortened by 5 bases and J by 3 bases, with 16 bases between the two germline ends. The CDR3 loop is CASRWAPGETDTQYF. The CDR3 DNA reads TGCGCCAGCAGATGGGCCCCGGGCGAGACAGATACGCAGTATTTT.

The rearrangement uses TRBV18 and TRBJ2-1; D perhaps matches TRBD1 (6 bases). Per the germline V gene, CDR1 is KGHSH and CDR2 is LQKENI. This CDR3 has 14 residues. Trimming took off 1 base at V and 4 bases at J, with 8 bases between the two ends. The CDR3 reads CASSPRGLYNEQFF. Written as DNA, the CDR3 is TGTGCCAGCTCACCACGGGGGCTATACAATGAGCAGTTCTTC.

This clonotype was counted a few times. J is TRBJ2-1 and V is TRBV24-1; weak D call: TRBD2 (6 bases). Trimming removed 5 bases at V and 2 bases at J, with 9 bases between. Germline V lookup: CDR1 KGHDR, CDR2 SFDVKD. This CDR3 comprises 14 residues. The CDR3 DNA sequence: TGTGCCACCAGTGGGCGGGGCACCTACAATGAGCAGTTCTTC. It yields the protein CATSGRGTYNEQFF.

The chain has TRBV10-3 and TRBJ2-5, with D possibly TRBD1 on 5 matching bases. The germline V gene encodes CDR1 ENHRY and CDR2 SYGVKD. The CDR3 consists of 16 residues. V gave up 0 bases and J gave up 5 bases, with 16 bases separating them. The CDR3 region is CAISESVVGRAETQYF. CDR3 bases: TGTGCCATCAGTGAGTCCGTGGTGGGGCGCGCGGAGACCCAGTACTTC.

This clonotype turned up a few times. The J gene is TRBJ1-5, the V gene TRBV12-3 or TRBV12-4; D is unclear. The CDR3 consists of 13 residues. With 3 bases removed from V and 5 bases from J, the gap between germline ends came to 8 bases. CDR3 DNA sequence: TGTGCCAGCAGTTTTGGAGAGTATCAGCCCCAGCATTTT. This codes for CASSFGEYQPQHF.

This clonotype was observed a handful of times. This CDR3 reads CSARSAADLTTNEKLFF. The CDR3 bases are TGCAGTGCTAGATCCGCGGCAGACCTTACAACTAATGAAAAACTGTTTTTT. This chain connects TRBV20-1 to TRBJ1-4; D is uncertain. The CDR3 is 17 amino acids. Germline-derived CDR1 and CDR2 are DFQATT and SNEGSKA (reference sequence). V was cut by 2 bases and J by 0 bases, with 16 bases left in between.

At least ten counts were recorded for this clonotype. J is TRBJ1-5 and V is TRBV20-1; D is undetermined. The CDR3 spans 14 residues. The V end was cut by 1 base, the J end by 0 bases, with 7 bases between. In germline, CDR1 is DFQATT, CDR2 SNEGSKA (reference sequence). The CDR3 DNA sequence: TGCAGTGCTAGAGTGGGAAATAGCAATCAGCCCCAGCATTTT. Its translation is CSARVGNSNQPQHF.

The chain links TRBV19 to TRBJ2-7; D is perhaps TRBD2 (5 bases). Between the trimmed V and J ends, which lost 6 bases and 0 bases, there was a span of 12 bases. The germline V gene has CDR1 LNHDA and CDR2 SQIVND (reference sequence). The CDR3 consists of 14 residues. CDR3 loop: CASRAVRDSYEQYF. The CDR3 nucleotides read TGTGCCAGTAGGGCGGTACGGGACTCCTACGAGCAGTACTTC.

The J gene is TRBJ2-3, the V gene TRBV5-4, with TRBD2 matching 8 bases. Germline CDR1 is SGHNT and CDR2 is YYREEE (reference sequence). The CDR3 runs 14 residues. Trimming took 3 bases from V and 4 from J; bases not matched to a gene: 4. CDR3 residues: CASSSGGQADTQYF. The CDR3 region has the DNA TGTGCCAGCAGCTCGGGGGGGCAGGCAGATACGCAGTATTTT.

Ten or more counts support this clonotype. This chain joins TRBV28 and TRBJ1-5; maybe TRBD1 (5 bases). V lost 5 bases, J lost 6 bases, and 20 bases lay in between. There are 16 residues in the CDR3. Germline-derived CDR1 and CDR2 are MDHEN and SYDVKM. CDR3 in DNA: TGTGCCAGCAGTCCCTCGGGATGGCAGGGCGGTCAGCCCCAGCATTTT. Protein: CASSPSGWQGGQPQHF. The whole variable domain, filled in from reference TRBV28 and TRBJ1-5, reads DVKVTQSSRYLVKRTGEKVFLECVQDMDHENMFWYRQDPGLGLRLIYFSYDVKMKEKGDIPEGYSVSREKKERFSLILESASTNQTSMYLCASSPSGWQGGQPQHFGDGTRLSIL.

The J gene is TRBJ2-2, the V gene TRBV6-2 or TRBV6-3; D remains ambiguous. The CDR3 sequence is 14 residues long. The germline CDR1 and CDR2 sequences are MNHEY and SVGEGT. Trimming stripped 7 bases from V and 6 bases from J, with 15 bases between. The CDR3 spells CASKQNLPAGELFF. The DNA of the CDR3 is TGTGCCAGCAAACAGAACCTCCCCGCCGGGGAGCTGTTTTTT.